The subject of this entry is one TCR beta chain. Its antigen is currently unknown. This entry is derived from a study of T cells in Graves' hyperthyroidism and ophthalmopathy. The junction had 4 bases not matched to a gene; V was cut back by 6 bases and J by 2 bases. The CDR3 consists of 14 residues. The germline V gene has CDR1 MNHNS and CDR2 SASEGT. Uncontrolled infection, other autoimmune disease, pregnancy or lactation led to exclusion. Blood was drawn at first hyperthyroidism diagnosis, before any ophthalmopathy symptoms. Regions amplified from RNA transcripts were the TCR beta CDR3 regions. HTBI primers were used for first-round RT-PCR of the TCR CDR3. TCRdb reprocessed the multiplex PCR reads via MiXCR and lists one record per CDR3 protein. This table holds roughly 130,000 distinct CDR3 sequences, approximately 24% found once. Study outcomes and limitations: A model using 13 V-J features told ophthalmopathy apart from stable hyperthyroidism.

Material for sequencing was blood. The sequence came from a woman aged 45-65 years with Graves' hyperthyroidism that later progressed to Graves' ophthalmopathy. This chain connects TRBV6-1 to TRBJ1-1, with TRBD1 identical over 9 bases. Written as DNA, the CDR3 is TGTGCCAGCAGACGACAGGGGGTCAACACTGAAGCTTTCTTT. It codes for CASRRQGVNTEAFF.